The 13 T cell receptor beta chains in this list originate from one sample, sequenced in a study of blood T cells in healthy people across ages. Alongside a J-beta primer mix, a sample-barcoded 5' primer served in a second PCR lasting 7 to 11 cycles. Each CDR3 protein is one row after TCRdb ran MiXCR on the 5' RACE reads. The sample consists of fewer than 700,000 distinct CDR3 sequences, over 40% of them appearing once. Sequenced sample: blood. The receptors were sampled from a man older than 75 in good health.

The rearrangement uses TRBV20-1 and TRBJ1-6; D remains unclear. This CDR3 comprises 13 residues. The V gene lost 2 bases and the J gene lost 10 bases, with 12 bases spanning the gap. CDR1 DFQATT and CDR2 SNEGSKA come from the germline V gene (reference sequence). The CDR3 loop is CSARSQEISPLHF. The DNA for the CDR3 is TGCAGTGCTAGAAGTCAGGAGATATCACCCCTCCACTTT.

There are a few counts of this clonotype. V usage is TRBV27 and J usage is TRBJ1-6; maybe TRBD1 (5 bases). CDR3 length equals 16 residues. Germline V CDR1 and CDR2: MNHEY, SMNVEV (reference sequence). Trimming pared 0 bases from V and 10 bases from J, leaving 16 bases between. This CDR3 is CASSLSVRAGLSPLHF. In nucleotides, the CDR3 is TGTGCCAGCAGTTTATCGGTTAGGGCAGGGTTATCACCCCTCCACTTT.

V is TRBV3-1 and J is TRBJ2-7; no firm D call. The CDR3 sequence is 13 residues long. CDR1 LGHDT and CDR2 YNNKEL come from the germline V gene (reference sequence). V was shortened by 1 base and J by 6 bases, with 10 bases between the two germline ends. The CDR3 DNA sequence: TGTGCCAGCAGCCAAGTCCTCTCAAGCGAGCAGTACTTC. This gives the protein CASSQVLSSEQYF.

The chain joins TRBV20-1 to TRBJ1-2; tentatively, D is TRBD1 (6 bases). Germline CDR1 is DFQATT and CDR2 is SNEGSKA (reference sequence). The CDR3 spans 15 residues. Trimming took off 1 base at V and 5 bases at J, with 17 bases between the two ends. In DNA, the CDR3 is TGCAGTGCTAGAGCAAAGATCGTACAGGGATATGGCTACACCTTC. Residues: CSARAKIVQGYGYTF.

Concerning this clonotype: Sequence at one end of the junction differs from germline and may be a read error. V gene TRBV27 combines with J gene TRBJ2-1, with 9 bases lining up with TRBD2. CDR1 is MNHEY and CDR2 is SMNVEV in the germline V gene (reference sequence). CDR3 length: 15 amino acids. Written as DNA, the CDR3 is TGTGCCGGCAGTTTATCCGGGACTAGCCTCAATGAGCAGTTCTTC. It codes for CAGSLSGTSLNEQFF.

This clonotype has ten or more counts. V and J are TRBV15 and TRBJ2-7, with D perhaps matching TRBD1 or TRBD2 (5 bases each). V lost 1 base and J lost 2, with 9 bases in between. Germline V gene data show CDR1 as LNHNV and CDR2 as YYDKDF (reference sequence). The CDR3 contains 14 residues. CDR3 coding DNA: TGTGCCACCAGCAGAGGTTGGGGGACCTACGAGCAGTACTTC. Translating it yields CATSRGWGTYEQYF.

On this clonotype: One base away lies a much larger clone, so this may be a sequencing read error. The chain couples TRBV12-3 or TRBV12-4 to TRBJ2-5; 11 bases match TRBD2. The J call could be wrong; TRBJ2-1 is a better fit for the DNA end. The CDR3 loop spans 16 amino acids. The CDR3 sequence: CASSSLFSGRAETQFF. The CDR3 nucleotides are TGTGCCAGCAGTTCCCTCTTTAGCGGGAGGGCGGAGACCCAGTTCTTC.

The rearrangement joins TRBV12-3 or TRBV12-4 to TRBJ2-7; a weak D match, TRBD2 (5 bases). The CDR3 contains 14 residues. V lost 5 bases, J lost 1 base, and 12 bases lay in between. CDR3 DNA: TGTGCCAGCAGTCCTCTAGCAACTTCCTACGAGCAGTACTTC. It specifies CASSPLATSYEQYF.

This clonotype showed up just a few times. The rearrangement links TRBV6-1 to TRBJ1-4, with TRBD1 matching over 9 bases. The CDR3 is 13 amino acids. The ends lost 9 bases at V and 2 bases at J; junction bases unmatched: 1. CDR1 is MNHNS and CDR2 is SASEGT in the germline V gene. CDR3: CASGTGTNEKLFF. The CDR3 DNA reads TGTGCCAGTGGGACAGGGACTAATGAAAAACTGTTTTTT.

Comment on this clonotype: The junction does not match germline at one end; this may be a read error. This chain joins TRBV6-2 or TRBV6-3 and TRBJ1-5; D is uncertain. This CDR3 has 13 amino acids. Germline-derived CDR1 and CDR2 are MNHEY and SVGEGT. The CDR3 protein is CVSSYGGNQPQHF. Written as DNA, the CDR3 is TGTGTCAGCAGTTACGGCGGCAATCAGCCCCAGCATTTT.

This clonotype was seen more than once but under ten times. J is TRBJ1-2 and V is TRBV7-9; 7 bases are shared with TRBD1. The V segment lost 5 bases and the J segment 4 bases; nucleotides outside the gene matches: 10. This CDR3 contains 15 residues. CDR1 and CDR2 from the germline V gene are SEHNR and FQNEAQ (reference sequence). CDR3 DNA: TGTGCCAGCAGCCGCCCGGGACAGAACGCCTATGGCTACACCTTC. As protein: CASSRPGQNAYGYTF. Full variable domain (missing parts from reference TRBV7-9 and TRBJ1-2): DTGVSQNPRHKITKRGQNVTFRCDPISEHNRLYWYRQTLGQGPEFLTYFQNEAQLEKSRLLSDRFSAERPKGSFSTLEIQRTEQGDSAMYLCASSRPGQNAYGYTFGSGTRLTVV.

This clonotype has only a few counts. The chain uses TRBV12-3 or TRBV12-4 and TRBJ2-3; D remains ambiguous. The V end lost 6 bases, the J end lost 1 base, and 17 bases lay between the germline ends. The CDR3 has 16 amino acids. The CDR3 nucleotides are TGTGCCAGCAGCCCCGGGTCCCCGGGTGGCACAGATACGCAGTATTTT. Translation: CASSPGSPGGTDTQYF.

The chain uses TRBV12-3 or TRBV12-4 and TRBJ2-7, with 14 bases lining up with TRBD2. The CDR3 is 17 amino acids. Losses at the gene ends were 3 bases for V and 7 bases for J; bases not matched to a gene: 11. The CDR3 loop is CASSFTGTSGRRDEQYF. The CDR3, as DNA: TGTGCCAGCAGTTTCACCGGGACTAGCGGGAGACGGGATGAGCAGTACTTC.